This TCR beta chain was documented in a study of cytomegalovirus exposure and HLA in healthy donors. Study outcomes and limitations: Later on, an analysis tied over 15,000 TCR beta sequences to HLA alleles at 0.05 false discovery rate.

13 Jbeta primers and 60 Vbeta primers were used for the PCR. Some clones are missing from TCRdb's copy, which holds only in-frame ones; the method was immunoSEQ multiplex PCR. The sample lists around 200,000 clones; 75% to 85% were seen once. About this clone itself: Antigen specificity is unknown.

The receptor's source is a boy aged 5-17 years in good health and CMV-seronegative. The specimen was PBMCs.

CDR3 residues: CASSVEWTSYEQYF. The DNA of the CDR3 is TGTGCCAGCAGCGTGGAATGGACTTCCTACGAGCAGTACTTC. The rearrangement joins TRBV9 to TRBJ2-7, with D maybe TRBD2 (5 bases). The V gene lost 2 bases and the J gene lost 1 base, with 10 bases spanning the gap. The CDR3 has 14 residues. Germline assignment: CDR1 SGDLS and CDR2 YYNGEE. Using reference TRBV9 and TRBJ2-7 for the parts outside the CDR3, the full variable domain is DSGVTQTPKHLITATGQRVTLRCSPRSGDLSVYWYQQSLDQGLQFLIQYYNGEERAKGNILERFSAQQFPDLHSELNLSSLELGDSALYFCASSVEWTSYEQYFGPGTRLTVT.